These T cell receptor beta chains were read from a single sample in a study of CD8+ T cells in alopecia areata. Sequenced by immunoSEQ multiplex PCR; TCRdb stores in-frame clones only, minus some. The sample lists about 150,000 clones, around 87% occurring once. This sample comprised CD8+ T cells sorted from blood, obtained at week 0. The origin of the receptors is a human donor with alopecia areata. CDR3s include the opening cysteine and the closing phenylalanine or tryptophan. Each record gives: D gene, J gene, V gene, clone size, CDR3 protein, CDR3 DNA. D genes are given only for firm matches. Size is stated for part of the rows, as once, few or many counts, or as a class when the clone is expanded.

>TRBD1|TRBJ2-7|TRBV4-1|NA
CASSQDSGQGYEQYF
TGCGCCAGCAGCCAAGATTCCGGACAGGGCTACGAGCAGTACTTC
>TRBD1|TRBJ2-1|TRBV25-1|once
CASSEWDRDRDNEQFF
TGTGCCAGCAGTGAGTGGGACAGGGATAGGGACAATGAGCAGTTCTTC
>NA|TRBJ1-1|TRBV10-2|NA
CASSGVRDSNTEAFF
TGCGCCAGCAGCGGAGTCCGGGACTCGAACACTGAAGCTTTCTTT
>TRBD2|TRBJ2-7|TRBV19|NA
CASSLAGHPYEQYF
TGTGCCAGTAGCCTAGCGGGACACCCCTACGAGCAGTACTTC
>TRBD2|TRBJ2-7|TRBV7-8|few
CASRSGLAPIGYEQYF
TGTGCCAGCAGGTCGGGACTAGCGCCAATTGGGTACGAGCAGTACTTC
>TRBD1|TRBJ1-1|TRBV19|NA
CASSMGQGLNTEAFF
TGTGCCAGTAGTATGGGACAGGGATTGAACACTGAAGCTTTCTTT
>TRBD2|TRBJ2-1|TRBV14|once
CASSQGAGVGNEQFF
TGTGCCAGCAGCCAAGGAGCGGGGGTTGGTAATGAGCAGTTCTTC
>NA|TRBJ2-1|TRBV29-1|NA
CSVEGGDAKLYNEQFF
TGCAGCGTTGAAGGGGGGGATGCGAAACTGTACAATGAGCAGTTCTTC
>NA|TRBJ1-1|TRBV6-1|NA
CASSGDTGPNTEAFF
TGTGCCAGCAGCGGAGACACAGGCCCGAACACTGAAGCTTTCTTT
>NA|TRBJ2-2|TRBV9|NA
CASSVDGTGELFF
TGTGCCAGCAGCGTAGATGGCACCGGGGAGCTGTTTTTT
>TRBD2|TRBJ2-1|TRBV29-1|NA
CSVEGLAGDRGNNEQFF
TGCAGCGTTGAGGGGCTAGCGGGAGATAGAGGAAACAATGAGCAGTTCTTC
>NA|TRBJ2-7|TRBV27|NA
CAIGPPSSYEQYF
TGTGCCATCGGACCGCCCAGCTCCTACGAGCAGTACTTC
>NA|TRBJ1-4|TRBV7-2|NA
CASSFEGVAGFGEKLFF
TGTGCCAGCAGCTTCGAAGGGGTGGCAGGCTTCGGTGAAAAACTGTTTTTT
>TRBD2|TRBJ2-1|TRBV7-9|NA
CASSLVGGGAYNEQFF
TGTGCCAGCAGCTTAGTAGGCGGGGGGGCTTACAATGAGCAGTTCTTC
>TRBD1|TRBJ1-1|TRBV9|NA
CASSAGTANTEAFF
TGTGCCAGCAGTGCCGGGACAGCGAACACTGAAGCTTTCTTT
>NA|TRBJ1-4|TRBV11-2|NA
CASRGQPNEKLFF
TGTGCCAGCCGCGGACAGCCTAATGAAAAACTGTTTTTT
>NA|TRBJ2-2|TRBV14|NA
CASSQVVELWNTGELFF
TGTGCCAGCAGCCAAGTAGTAGAACTTTGGAACACCGGGGAGCTGTTTTTT
>TRBD2|TRBJ2-3|TRBV27|NA
CASSLGRAKDTQYF
TGTGCCAGCAGTTTGGGGAGGGCCAAAGATACGCAGTATTTT
>NA|TRBJ2-7|TRBV2|few
CASSEWNRNYEQYF
TGTGCCAGCAGTGAGTGGAACAGGAACTACGAGCAGTACTTC
>NA|TRBJ2-7|TRBV29-1|NA
CSVPSTDRPYEQYF
TGCAGCGTTCCAAGTACGGACAGACCCTACGAGCAGTACTTC
>NA|TRBJ2-1|TRBV7-8|once
CASSLAVISYNEQFF
TGTGCCAGCAGCTTAGCGGTAATCTCCTACAATGAGCAGTTCTTC
>NA|TRBJ1-1|TRBV27|NA
CASSLARGTEAFF
TGTGCCAGCAGTTTAGCCAGGGGCACTGAAGCTTTCTTT
>TRBD2|TRBJ2-3|TRBV29-1|NA
CSVEMVGRPTDTQYF
TGCAGCGTTGAAATGGTCGGGAGGCCCACAGATACGCAGTATTTT
>NA|TRBJ2-3|TRBV18|NA
CASSPTEDTQYF
TGTGCCAGCTCACCGACGGAAGATACGCAGTATTTT
>NA|TRBJ2-2|TRBV7-9|NA
CASSGLLKTYNTGELFF
TGTGCCAGCAGCGGCCTTCTGAAAACCTATAACACCGGGGAGCTGTTTTTT
>NA|TRBJ2-1|TRBV5-8|NA
CATSVGGNNEQFF
TGTGCCACCTCCGTTGGGGGGAACAATGAGCAGTTCTTC
>NA|TRBJ1-1|TRBV4-1|NA
CAVARAGSTEAFF
TGCGCCGTGGCACGGGCAGGGAGCACTGAAGCTTTCTTT
>NA|TRBJ2-1|TRBV30|NA
CALEMEKNEQFF
TGTGCCCTGGAGATGGAGAAAAATGAGCAGTTCTTC
>NA|TRBJ2-3|TRBV27|NA
CASSTPQGSQYF
TGTGCCAGCAGCACTCCCCAGGGATCGCAGTATTTT
>TRBD2|TRBJ2-4|TRBV5-4|NA
CASSLSGNYPKNIQYF
TGTGCCAGCAGCTTAAGCGGGAATTACCCCAAAAACATTCAGTACTTC
>NA|TRBJ2-1|TRBV7-6|NA
CATHGAGGPYNEQFF
TGTGCCACCCACGGCGCAGGGGGGCCCTACAATGAGCAGTTCTTC
>NA|TRBJ2-1|TRBV15|NA
CATSRGPEVFF
TGTGCCACCAGCAGGGGACCGGAGGTGTTCTTC
>NA|TRBJ2-7|TRBV29-1|NA
CSVEDETAYEQYF
TGCAGCGTTGAAGATGAGACAGCCTACGAGCAGTACTTC
>NA|TRBJ1-2|TRBV29-1|NA
CSVKGVRDGYTF
TGCAGCGTTAAAGGGGTGCGAGATGGCTACACCTTC
>NA|TRBJ2-7|TRBV7-9|few
CASSYSSDEQYF
TGTGCCAGCAGCTATTCGAGTGACGAGCAGTACTTC
>NA|TRBJ2-3|TRBV2|NA
CASRTGWGSSTDTQYF
TGTGCCAGCAGGACTGGTTGGGGTTCTAGCACAGATACGCAGTATTTT
>NA|TRBJ2-7|TRBV15|NA
CATSRAGRAYEQYF
TGTGCCACCAGCAGAGCGGGCAGAGCCTACGAGCAGTACTTC
>NA|TRBJ2-7|TRBV11-2|NA
CASSSLPSEQYF
TGTGCCAGCAGCAGCCTCCCCTCCGAGCAGTACTTC
>NA|TRBJ1-1|TRBV29-1|once
CSVGEGWNTEAFF
TGCAGCGTTGGGGAAGGATGGAACACTGAAGCTTTCTTT
>NA|TRBJ2-7|TRBV4-1|NA
CASSPAGTGGDEQYF
TGCGCCAGCAGCCCTGCGGGAACAGGAGGGGACGAGCAGTACTTC
>NA|TRBJ1-1|TRBV6-1|NA
CASSEASPEAFF
TGTGCCAGCAGTGAAGCAAGCCCTGAAGCTTTCTTT